This T cell receptor beta chain is from a study of T cells in narcolepsy. Germline V gene data show CDR1 as LGHNA and CDR2 as YSLEER. The CDR3 loop spans 15 amino acids. V dropped 2 bases and J dropped 1 base, with 11 bases sitting between them. Notes on this clone: Its antigen is currently unknown.

Profiling relied on immunoSEQ multiplex PCR, and the TCRdb table lists in-frame clones only, not all of them. The sample has roughly 35,000 clones; 75% to 90% are singletons. Regarding the study as a whole: Healthy controls reportedly lacked the autoreactive clonotypes serially found in patients' blood. Same-patient CSF and blood CD4+ T cell clonotypes included HCRT-specific and TRIB2-specific autoreactive ones. In some patient and control memory CD4+ samples, autoreactive clones were absent.

The chain is built from TRBV4-3 and TRBJ1-1; D is ambiguous. Source material: memory (CD45RA-) CD4+ T cells from blood. The sequence was collected from a human donor in good health. CDR3 residues: CASSQRVVRNTEAFF. In DNA, the CDR3 is TGCGCCAGCAGCCAAAGGGTTGTTAGGAACACTGAAGCTTTCTTT.